This T cell receptor (beta chain) was retrieved from a study of blood T cell repertoires in COVID-19. Looked up from germline, CDR1 is SEHNR and CDR2 is FQNEAQ (reference sequence). The CDR3 contains 13 residues. Trimming removed 11 bases from V and 0 bases from J; junction bases left unmatched: 4. The protocol was immunoSEQ multiplex PCR, while the TCRdb copy is restricted to in-frame clones and leaves out a portion. The sample has about 200,000 clones, around 90% seen once. This sequence joins TRBV7-9 and TRBJ1-1, with TRBD1 identical over 9 bases. The receptor's source is a human donor in a cohort sampled during active COVID-19. Sequenced sample: peripheral blood. The CDR3 spells CAGGTGLNTEAFF. CDR3 DNA: TGTGCCGGGGGGACAGGGTTGAACACTGAAGCTTTCTTT.